These 8 T cell receptor beta chains were sequenced from one sample in a study of patients and donors after allogeneic stem cell transplantation. TCRdb re-called the RT-PCR reads through MiXCR, storing one row per CDR3 protein. Among hundreds of thousands of distinct CDR3 sequences listed, around 15% were seen once. Sequenced sample: blood, either unsorted or a sorted T cell fraction (not recorded which). All receptors derive from a human donor who was either an allogeneic HSCT recipient or a stem cell or donor lymphocyte infusion donor (not recorded which). It is not recorded whose cells these are; they may come from a transplant donor.

In this sample, this clonotype turned up a few times. The chain has TRBV27 and TRBJ1-4, with D unclear. Germline V CDR1 and CDR2: MNHEY, SMNVEV (reference sequence). Deletions cut 5 bases from V and 0 bases from J, with 7 bases between. CDR3 length equals 14 residues. The CDR3 nucleotides read TGTGCCAGCAGTAGGACGTCAACTAATGAAAAACTGTTTTTT. This codes for CASSRTSTNEKLFF.

This clonotype was counted only a few times. This chain uses TRBV27 with TRBJ1-3; D not certain. From germline, CDR1 is MNHEY and CDR2 SMNVEV (reference sequence). The CDR3 sequence is 13 residues long. Trimming removed 3 bases at V and 1 base at J, with 4 bases between. CDR3 DNA: TGTGCCAGCAGTTTCCTATCTGGAAACACCATATATTTT. Its translation is CASSFLSGNTIYF.

The chain uses TRBV7-9 and TRBJ1-5; D gene ambiguous. This CDR3 spans 15 amino acids. Germline CDR1 reads SEHNR; CDR2 reads FQNEAQ (reference sequence). The V gene lost 1 base and the J gene lost 2 bases, with 9 bases spanning the gap. The CDR3 spells CASSLDLVGNQPQHF. The CDR3 DNA is TGTGCCAGCAGCTTAGATCTTGTTGGCAATCAGCCCCAGCATTTT.

This clonotype was counted only a few times. The chain carries TRBV2 and TRBJ1-3; 10 bases are shared with TRBD1. Losses at the gene ends were 5 bases for V and 0 bases for J; bases not matched to a gene: 10. There are 18 residues in the CDR3. Germline CDR1 reads SNHLY; CDR2 reads FYNNEI. The CDR3 sequence is CASSRRDRGASSGNTIYF. The DNA of the CDR3 is TGTGCCAGCAGTCGCCGGGACAGGGGCGCCAGCTCTGGAAACACCATATATTTT.

The rearrangement uses TRBV9 and TRBJ2-3, with D possibly matching TRBD1 (6 bases). The CDR3 totals 15 residues. Trimming pared 4 bases from V and 0 bases from J, leaving 12 bases between. Germline V gene lookup returns CDR1 SGDLS and CDR2 YYNGEE. The CDR3 DNA sequence: TGTGCCAGCAGCAGTACAGGGCCAAGCACAGATACGCAGTATTTT. Translating gives CASSSTGPSTDTQYF.

The chain couples TRBV25-1 to TRBJ2-7; 10 bases are shared with TRBD1. The CDR3 contains 14 residues. Unmatched junction bases numbered 6, after V lost 6 bases and J lost 4 bases. CDR1 MGHDK and CDR2 SYGVNS come from the germline V gene. The CDR3 sequence is CASRKTGGTYEQYF. The CDR3 DNA reads as TGTGCCAGCAGGAAGACAGGGGGCACATACGAGCAGTACTTC.

The count of this clonotype is one. The chain joins TRBV30 to TRBJ2-7, with D hard to call. The CDR3 is 12 amino acids. Germline loops: CDR1 GTSNPN, CDR2 SVGIG (reference sequence). V was pared by 0 bases and J by 4 bases, with 7 bases between. CDR3 in DNA: TGTGCCTGGAGTGTATTACATTACGAGCAGTACTTC. Translating it yields CAWSVLHYEQYF. Complete variable domain (other parts from reference TRBV30 and TRBJ2-7): SQTIHQWPATLVQPVGSPLSLECTVEGTSNPNLYWYRQAAGRGLQLLFYSVGIGQISSEVPQNLSASRPQDRQFILSSKKLLLSDSGFYLCAWSVLHYEQYFGPGTRLTVT.

CDR3 sequence: CASSLESPGQYF. CDR3 DNA: TGTGCCAGCAGCTTAGAGAGTCCAGGGCAGTACTTC. This chain joins TRBV7-9 and TRBJ2-7; D not certain. Trimming cost V 1 base and J 9 bases, with 10 bases left between them. Germline V CDR1 and CDR2: SEHNR, FQNEAQ (reference sequence). This CDR3 has 12 residues.